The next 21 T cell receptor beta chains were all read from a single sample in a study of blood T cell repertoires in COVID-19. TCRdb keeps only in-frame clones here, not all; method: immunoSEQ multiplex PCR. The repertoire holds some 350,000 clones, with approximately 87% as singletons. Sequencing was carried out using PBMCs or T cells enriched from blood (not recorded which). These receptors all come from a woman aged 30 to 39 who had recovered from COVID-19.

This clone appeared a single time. CDR3 in amino acids: CASSEYGSSYNEQFF. The CDR3 coding sequence is TGTGCCAGCAGTGAGTACGGGAGCTCCTACAATGAGCAGTTCTTC. This sequence joins TRBV2 and TRBJ2-1; tentative D call: TRBD2 (6 bases). In germline, CDR1 is SNHLY, CDR2 FYNNEI. V lost 3 bases and J 0 bases, leaving 9 bases between the germline ends. The CDR3 is 15 residues long. Full variable domain (rest looked up from reference TRBV2 and TRBJ2-1): EPEVTQTPSHQVTQMGQEVILRCVPISNHLYFYWYRQILGQKVEFLVSFYNNEISEKSEIFDDQFSVERPDGSNFTLKIRSTKLEDSAMYFCASSEYGSSYNEQFFGPGTRLTVL.

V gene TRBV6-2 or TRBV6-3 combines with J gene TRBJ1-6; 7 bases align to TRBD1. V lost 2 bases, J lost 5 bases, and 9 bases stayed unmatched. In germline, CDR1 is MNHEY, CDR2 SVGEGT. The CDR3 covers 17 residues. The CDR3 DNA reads TGTGCCAGCAGTTACCGAGCGACAGGGTGGGATAATTCACCCCTCCACTTT. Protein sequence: CASSYRATGWDNSPLHF.

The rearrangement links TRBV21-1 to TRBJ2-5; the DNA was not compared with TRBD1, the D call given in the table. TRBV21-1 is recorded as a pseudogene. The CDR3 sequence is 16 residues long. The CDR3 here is CAPKYHRDRFQETQYF. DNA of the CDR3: TGTGCCCCGAAGTATCATAGGGACAGATTCCAAGAGACCCAGTACTTC.

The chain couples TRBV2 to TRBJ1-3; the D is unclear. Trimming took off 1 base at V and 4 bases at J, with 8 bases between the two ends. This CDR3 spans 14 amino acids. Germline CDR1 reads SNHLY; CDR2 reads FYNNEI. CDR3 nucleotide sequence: TGTGCCAGCAGTGAAGGACGGGGAGGAAACACCATATATTTT. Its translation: CASSEGRGGNTIYF.

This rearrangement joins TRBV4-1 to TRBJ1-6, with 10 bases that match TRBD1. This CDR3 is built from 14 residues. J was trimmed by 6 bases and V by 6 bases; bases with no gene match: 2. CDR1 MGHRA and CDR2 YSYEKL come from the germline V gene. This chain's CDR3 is CASRGQGSNSPLHF. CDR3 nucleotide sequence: TGCGCCAGCAGGGGACAGGGGAGTAATTCACCCCTCCACTTT.

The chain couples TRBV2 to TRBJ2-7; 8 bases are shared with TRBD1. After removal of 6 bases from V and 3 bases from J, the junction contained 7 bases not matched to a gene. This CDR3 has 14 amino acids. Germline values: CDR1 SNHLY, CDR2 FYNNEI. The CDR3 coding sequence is TGTGCCAGCAGCGACCGGGACAGGCACTACGAGCAGTACTTC. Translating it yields CASSDRDRHYEQYF.

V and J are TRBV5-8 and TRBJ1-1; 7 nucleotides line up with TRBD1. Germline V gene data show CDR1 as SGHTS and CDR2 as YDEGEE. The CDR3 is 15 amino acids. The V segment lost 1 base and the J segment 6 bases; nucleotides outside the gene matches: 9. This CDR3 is CASSLTRGNGAEAFF. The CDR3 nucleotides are TGTGCCAGCAGCTTGACCAGGGGGAATGGTGCTGAAGCTTTCTTT.

The CDR3 sequence: CASSLEEYRNTIYF. CDR3 in DNA: TGTGCCAGCAGCTTAGAGGAGTACCGAAACACCATATATTTT. This chain joins TRBV7-2 and TRBJ1-3; D is uncertain. The germline gives CDR1 SGHTA, CDR2 FQGNSA. The ends were cut back, 1 base at V and 5 bases at J, with 9 bases in the middle. The CDR3 is 14 amino acids.

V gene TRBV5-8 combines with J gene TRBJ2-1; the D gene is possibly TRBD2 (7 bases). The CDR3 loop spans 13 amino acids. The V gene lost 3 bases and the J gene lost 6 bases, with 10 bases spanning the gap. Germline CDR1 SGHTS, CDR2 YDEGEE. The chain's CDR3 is CASSYGGPNEQFF. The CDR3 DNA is TGTGCCAGCAGCTACGGGGGGCCCAATGAGCAGTTCTTC. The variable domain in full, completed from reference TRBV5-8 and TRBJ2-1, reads EAGVTQSPTHLIKTRGQQATLRCSPISGHTSVYWYQQALGLGLQFLLWYDEGEERNRGNFPPRFSGRQFPNYSSELNVNALELEDSALYLCASSYGGPNEQFFGPGTRLTVL.

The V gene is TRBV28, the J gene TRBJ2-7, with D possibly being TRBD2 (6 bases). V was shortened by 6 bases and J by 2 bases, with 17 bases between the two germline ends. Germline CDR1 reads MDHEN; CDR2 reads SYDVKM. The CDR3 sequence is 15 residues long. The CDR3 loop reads CASRPLSGGTYEQYF. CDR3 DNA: TGTGCCAGCAGACCACTTTCGGGCGGGACCTACGAGCAGTACTTC.

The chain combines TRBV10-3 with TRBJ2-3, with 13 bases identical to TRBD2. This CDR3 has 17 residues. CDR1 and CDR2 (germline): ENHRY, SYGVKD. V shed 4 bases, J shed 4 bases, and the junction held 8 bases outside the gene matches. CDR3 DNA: TGTGCCATCAGTGGAACCGGGACTAGCGGGGATGCAGATACGCAGTATTTT. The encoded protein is CAISGTGTSGDADTQYF.

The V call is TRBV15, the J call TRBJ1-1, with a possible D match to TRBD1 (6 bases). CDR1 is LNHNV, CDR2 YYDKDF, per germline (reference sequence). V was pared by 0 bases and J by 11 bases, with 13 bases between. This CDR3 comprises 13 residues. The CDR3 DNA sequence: TGTGCCACCAGCAGAGATCAGGGGTCTGGTGCTTTCTTT. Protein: CATSRDQGSGAFF.

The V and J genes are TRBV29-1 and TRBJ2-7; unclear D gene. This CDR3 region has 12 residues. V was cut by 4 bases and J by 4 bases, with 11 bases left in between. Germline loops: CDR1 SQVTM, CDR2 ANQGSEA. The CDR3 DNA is TGCAGCGTTGGGATAGCACCTTACGAGCAGTACTTC. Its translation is CSVGIAPYEQYF.

CDR3 sequence: CASSSDGQGQDEKLFF. The DNA of the CDR3 is TGCGCCAGCAGTTCCGACGGACAGGGTCAAGACGAAAAACTGTTTTTT. The chain links TRBV5-1 to TRBJ1-4; 8 bases are shared with TRBD1. With 5 bases clipped from V and 8 bases from J, the junction kept 14 bases outside the gene matches. This CDR3 contains 16 residues. Germline V gene sequence: CDR1 SGHRS, CDR2 YFSETQ.

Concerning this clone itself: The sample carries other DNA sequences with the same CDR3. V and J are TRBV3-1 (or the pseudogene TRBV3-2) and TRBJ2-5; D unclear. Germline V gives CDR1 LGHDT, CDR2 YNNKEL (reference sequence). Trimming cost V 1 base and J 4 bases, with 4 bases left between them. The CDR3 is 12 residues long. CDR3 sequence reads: CASSQAGETQYF. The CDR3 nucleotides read TGTGCCAGCAGCCAAGCAGGAGAGACCCAGTACTTC.

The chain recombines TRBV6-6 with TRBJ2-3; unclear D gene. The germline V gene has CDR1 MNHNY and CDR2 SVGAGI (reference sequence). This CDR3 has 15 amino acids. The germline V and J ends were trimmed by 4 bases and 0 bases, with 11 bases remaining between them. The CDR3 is CASSSSRFSTDTQYF. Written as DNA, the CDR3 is TGTGCCAGCAGTTCTTCTAGATTTAGCACAGATACGCAGTATTTT.

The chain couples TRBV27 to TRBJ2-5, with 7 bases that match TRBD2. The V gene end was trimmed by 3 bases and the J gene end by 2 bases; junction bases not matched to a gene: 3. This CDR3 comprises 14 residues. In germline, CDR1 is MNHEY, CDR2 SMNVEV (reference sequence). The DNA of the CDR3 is TGTGCCAGCAGTTTCGCAGCGGGGCAAGAGACCCAGTACTTC. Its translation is CASSFAAGQETQYF.

This CDR3 reads CASSVGGTGYGYTF. CDR3 nucleotide sequence: TGTGCCAGCAGCGTTGGGGGGACCGGCTATGGCTACACCTTC. V is TRBV9 and J is TRBJ1-2; a weak D match, TRBD1 (5 bases). Germline CDR1 reads SGDLS; CDR2 reads YYNGEE. V was shortened by 2 bases and J by 4 bases, with 12 bases between the two germline ends. The CDR3 is 14 residues long.

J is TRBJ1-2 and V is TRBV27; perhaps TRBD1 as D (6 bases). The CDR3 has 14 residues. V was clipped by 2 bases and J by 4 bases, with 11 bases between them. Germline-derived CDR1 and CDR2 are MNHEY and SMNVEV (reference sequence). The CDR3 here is CASSLGGRIYGYTF. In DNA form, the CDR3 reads TGTGCCAGCAGTTTAGGGGGCAGGATCTATGGCTACACCTTC.

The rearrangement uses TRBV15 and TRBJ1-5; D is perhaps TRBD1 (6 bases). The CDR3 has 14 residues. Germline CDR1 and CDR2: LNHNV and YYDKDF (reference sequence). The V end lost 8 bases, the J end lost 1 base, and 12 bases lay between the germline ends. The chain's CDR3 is CATRGAGSNQPQHF. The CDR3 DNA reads TGTGCCACCCGGGGGGCAGGGAGCAATCAGCCCCAGCATTTT.

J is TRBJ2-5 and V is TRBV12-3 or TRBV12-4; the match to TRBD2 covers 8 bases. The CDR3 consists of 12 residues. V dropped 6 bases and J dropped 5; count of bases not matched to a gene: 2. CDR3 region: CASSRLAETQYF. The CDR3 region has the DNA TGTGCCAGCAGCAGACTAGCGGAGACCCAGTACTTC.